The 5 T cell receptor beta chains below all came from one sample that was sequenced in a study of cytomegalovirus exposure and HLA in healthy donors. The PCR employed 60 Vbeta primers together with 13 Jbeta primers. Using immunoSEQ multiplex PCR, the repertoire was profiled, and TCRdb retains in-frame clones only, with some absent. The table records around 100,000 clones, 65% to 75% of them present only once. The sample consisted of PBMCs. The origin of the receptors is a woman between 18 and 29 years old in good health and CMV-seropositive.

This clone showed up just once. The V call is TRBV7-2, the J call TRBJ2-5; tentatively, D is TRBD2 (6 bases). The germline gives CDR1 SGHTA, CDR2 FQGNSA. V dropped 3 bases and J dropped 0 bases, with 14 bases sitting between them. The CDR3 extends over 16 amino acids. The CDR3 sequence is CASSLGRGSNQETQYF. The CDR3 DNA reads TGTGCCAGCAGCTTGGGTCGGGGGTCTAACCAAGAGACCCAGTACTTC.

This chain joins TRBV29-1 and TRBJ1-1; no clear D. The V gene's germline CDR1 is SQVTM and CDR2 ANQGSEA. Between the trimmed V and J ends, which lost 4 bases and 3 bases, there was a span of 18 bases. The CDR3 has 15 amino acids. This CDR3 is CSVAIAVRPDTEAFF. CDR3 coding DNA: TGCAGCGTTGCGATAGCCGTAAGGCCCGACACTGAAGCTTTCTTT.

In its sample, this clone was seen a few times. The CDR3 DNA is TGTGCCAGCAGTGAAATGAGGGCTTCTAATGAAAAACTGTTTTTT. It yields the protein CASSEMRASNEKLFF. This chain links TRBV25-1 with TRBJ1-4; D is undetermined. Trimming shortened V by 2 bases and J by 3 bases, and 10 bases separated the two germline ends. Germline V gene lookup returns CDR1 MGHDK and CDR2 SYGVNS. The CDR3 spans 15 residues.

V and J are TRBV27 and TRBJ2-1, with TRBD2 as a possible D gene (6 bases). The germline gives CDR1 MNHEY, CDR2 SMNVEV (reference sequence). Between the trimmed V and J ends, which lost 1 base and 5 bases, there was a span of 15 bases. This CDR3 spans 16 amino acids. The DNA of the CDR3 is TGTGCCAGCAGTTTATTTTCCGGAGGGGCGAACAATGAGCAGTTCTTC. Translated: CASSLFSGGANNEQFF.

This clone was seen a few times. The J gene is TRBJ2-3, the V gene TRBV28, with D unclear. Germline loops: CDR1 MDHEN, CDR2 SYDVKM. The CDR3 runs to 13 residues. Trimming took off 3 bases at V and 6 bases at J, with 10 bases between the two ends. This chain's CDR3 is CASSLQVRDTQYF. In DNA, the CDR3 is TGTGCCAGCAGTTTGCAGGTTCGGGATACGCAGTATTTT.